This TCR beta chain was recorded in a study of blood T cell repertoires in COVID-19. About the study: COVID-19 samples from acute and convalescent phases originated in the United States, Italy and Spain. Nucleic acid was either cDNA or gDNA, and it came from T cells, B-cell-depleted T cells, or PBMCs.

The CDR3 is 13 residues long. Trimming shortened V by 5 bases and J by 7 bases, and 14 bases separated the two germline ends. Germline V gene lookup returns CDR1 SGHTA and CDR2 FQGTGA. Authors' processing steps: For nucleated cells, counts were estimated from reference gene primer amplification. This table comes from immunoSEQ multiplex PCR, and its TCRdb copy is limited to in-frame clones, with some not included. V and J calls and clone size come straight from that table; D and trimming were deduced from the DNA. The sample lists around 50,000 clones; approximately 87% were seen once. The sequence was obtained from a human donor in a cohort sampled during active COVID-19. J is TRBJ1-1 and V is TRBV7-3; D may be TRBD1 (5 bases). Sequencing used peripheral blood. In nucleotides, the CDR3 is TGTGCCAGCAGCCCGGCGGGGCAGATTGAAGCTTTCTTT. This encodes CASSPAGQIEAFF.